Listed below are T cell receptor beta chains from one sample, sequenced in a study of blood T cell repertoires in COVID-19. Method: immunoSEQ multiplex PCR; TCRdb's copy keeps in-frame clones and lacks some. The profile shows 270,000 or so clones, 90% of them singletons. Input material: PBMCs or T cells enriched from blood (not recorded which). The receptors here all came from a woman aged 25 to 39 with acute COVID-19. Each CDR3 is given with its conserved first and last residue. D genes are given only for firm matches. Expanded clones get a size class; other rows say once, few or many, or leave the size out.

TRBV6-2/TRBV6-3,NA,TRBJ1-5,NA,TGTGCCAGCAGCTCAGATAGCAATCAGCCCCAGCATTTT,CASSSDSNQPQHF
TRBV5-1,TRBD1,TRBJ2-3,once,TGCGCCAGCAGCTTGGCCGCGGGACAGGGTCCAGATACGCAGTATTTT,CASSLAAGQGPDTQYF
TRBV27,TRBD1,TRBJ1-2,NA,TGTGCCAGCAGTTCCCGGACAGGGGCGTTTTATGGCTACACCTTC,CASSSRTGAFYGYTF
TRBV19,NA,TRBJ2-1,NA,TGTGCCAGTAAGGAGGGCCTTTCCAACAATGAGCAGTTCTTC,CASKEGLSNNEQFF
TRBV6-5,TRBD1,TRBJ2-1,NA,TGTGCCATCCAGACAGGGCTCTACAATGAGCAGTTCTTC,CAIQTGLYNEQFF
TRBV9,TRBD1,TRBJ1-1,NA,TGTGCCAGCAGCGTAGGTGGGGGGGGGACAGGTTCTGAAGCTTTCTTT,CASSVGGGGTGSEAFF
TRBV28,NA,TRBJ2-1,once,TGTGCCAGCAGTTTTTCCGACAGACTTACCTACAATGAGCAGTTCTTC,CASSFSDRLTYNEQFF
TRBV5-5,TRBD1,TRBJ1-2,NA,TGTGCCAGCACCCGAGACAGGGGACAGGGTAGTTATGGCTACACCTTC,CASTRDRGQGSYGYTF
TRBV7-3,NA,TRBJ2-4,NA,TGTGCCAGCAGCCCGGGGGAGTCGAACATTCAGTACTTC,CASSPGESNIQYF
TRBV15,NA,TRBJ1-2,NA,TGTGCCACCAGCAGAGATCCTGCCGGGACACCTGATAACTATGGCTACACCTTC,CATSRDPAGTPDNYGYTF
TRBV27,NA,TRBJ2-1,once,TGTGCCAGCAGTTCCTCGGGGTGGGGCAATGAGCAGTTCTTC,CASSSSGWGNEQFF
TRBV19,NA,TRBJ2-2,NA,TGTGCCAGTAGTATAGGTGGGCAAGCTACCGGGGAGCTGTTTTTT,CASSIGGQATGELFF
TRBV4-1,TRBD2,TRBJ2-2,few,TGCGCCAGCAGCTACGGCCCCGGGACTAGCGGCGGGGAGCTGTTTTTT,CASSYGPGTSGGELFF
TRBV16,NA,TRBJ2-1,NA,TGTGCCAGCAGCCAATCACAAGCGGAGAACTACAATGAGCAGTTCTTC,CASSQSQAENYNEQFF
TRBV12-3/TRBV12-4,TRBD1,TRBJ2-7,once,TGTGCCAGCAGACGGGACAGCTACGAGCAGTACTTC,CASRRDSYEQYF
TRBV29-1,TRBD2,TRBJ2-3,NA,TGCAGCGTTAGCGGGAGATTTGAAGATACGCAGTATTTT,CSVSGRFEDTQYF
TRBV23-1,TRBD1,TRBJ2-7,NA,TGCGCCAGCCGGGACAGCTACGAGCAGTACTTC,CASRDSYEQYF
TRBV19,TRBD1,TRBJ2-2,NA,TGTGCCACTCAAAGGACAGGCCTCGCGAACACCGGGGAGCTGTTTTTT,CATQRTGLANTGELFF
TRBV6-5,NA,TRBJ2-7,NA,TGTGCCAGCAGTTACTCGGGGCAGGGATCCTACGAGCAGTACTTC,CASSYSGQGSYEQYF
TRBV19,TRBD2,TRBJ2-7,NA,TGTGCCAGTAGTCCCGGGACTAGCGGGAGCCACGAGCAGTACTTC,CASSPGTSGSHEQYF
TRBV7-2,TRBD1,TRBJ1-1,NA,TGTGCCAGCAGCCCTCAAGGGACAGGGACTGAAGCTTTCTTT,CASSPQGTGTEAFF
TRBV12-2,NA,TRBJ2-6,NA,TGTGCAAGTCGCGTGGCTCGGCAGGCCAGCTCTGGGGCCAACGTCCTGACTTTC,CASRVARQASSGANVLTF
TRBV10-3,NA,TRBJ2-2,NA,TGTGCCATCAGTGAGGCTTTAGCCGCCGGGGAGCTGTTTTTT,CAISEALAAGELFF
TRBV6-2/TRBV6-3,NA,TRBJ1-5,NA,TGTGCCAGCAGTTACCAGGGCGGCGGTCAGCCCCAGCATTTT,CASSYQGGGQPQHF
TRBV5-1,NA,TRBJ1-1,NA,TGCGCCAGCAGCCCGGTCGGGACACCCGACACTGAAGCTTTCTTT,CASSPVGTPDTEAFF
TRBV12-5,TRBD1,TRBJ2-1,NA,TGTGCTAGTGTCCCGCCCGACAGGGACAATGAGCAGTTCTTC,CASVPPDRDNEQFF
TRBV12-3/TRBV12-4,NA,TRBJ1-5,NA,TGTGCCAGCCGACAGATGGAGAATCAGCCCCAGCATTTT,CASRQMENQPQHF
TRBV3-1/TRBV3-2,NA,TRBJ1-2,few,TGTGCCAGCAGCACTAGTCACAATGGCTACACCTTC,CASSTSHNGYTF
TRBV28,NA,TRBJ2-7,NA,TGTGCCAGTCAATCGGGACAAGACTACGAGCAGTACTTC,CASQSGQDYEQYF
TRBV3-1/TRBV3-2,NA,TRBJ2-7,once,TGTGCCAGCAGCCAAGGTCTTGGCGGGAATTACGAGCAGTACTTC,CASSQGLGGNYEQYF
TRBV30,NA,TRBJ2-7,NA,TGTGCCTACGAGGGGGATCCCTACGAGCAGTACTTC,CAYEGDPYEQYF
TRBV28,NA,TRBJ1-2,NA,TGTGCCACTGGGGGGGACTATGGCTACACCTTC,CATGGDYGYTF
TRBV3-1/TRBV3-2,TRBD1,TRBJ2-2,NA,TGTGCCAGCAGCCAAGTACAGGGGGCGAACACCGGGGAGCTGTTTTTT,CASSQVQGANTGELFF
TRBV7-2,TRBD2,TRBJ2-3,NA,TGTGCCAGCACCTTACGGCGCGGGAGTTCAGATACGCAGTATTTT,CASTLRRGSSDTQYF
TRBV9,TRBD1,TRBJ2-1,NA,TGTGCCAGCAGCGGGAGATTAGGGGGCGCGACCAATGAGCAGTTCTTC,CASSGRLGGATNEQFF
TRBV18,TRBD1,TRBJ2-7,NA,TGTGCCAGCTCACCAAGTCGCGGACAGGGACCCTACGAGCAGTACTTC,CASSPSRGQGPYEQYF
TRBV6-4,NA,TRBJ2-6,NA,TGTGCCAGCAGTCCAGACAGTCCCTCTGGGGCCAACGTCCTGACTTTC,CASSPDSPSGANVLTF
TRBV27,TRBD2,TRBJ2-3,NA,TGTGCCAGCAGTTTTGGACCGGGACTAGCGGGAGCAACAGATACGCAGTATTTT,CASSFGPGLAGATDTQYF
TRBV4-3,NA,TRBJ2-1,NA,TGCGCCAGCAGCCAAGATACGGGGGTTCAGGGAAGCGAGCAGTTCTTC,CASSQDTGVQGSEQFF